These 26 T cell receptor beta chains were sequenced from one sample in a study of blood T cells in healthy people across ages. Through a sample-barcoded 5' primer and a J-beta primer mix, a second PCR was run for roughly 6 to 11 cycles. TCRdb called the 5' RACE reads again in MiXCR, with one record for every CDR3 protein. The sample has about 1.1 million distinct CDR3 sequences, approximately 38% seen once. The sample comprised blood. These receptors all stem from a young man in good health.

The V gene is TRBV28, the J gene TRBJ2-1; D perhaps matches TRBD2 (5 bases). The V and J ends lost 10 bases and 8 bases respectively, with 15 bases between them. CDR1 MDHEN and CDR2 SYDVKM come from the germline V gene. The CDR3 totals 12 residues. The CDR3 region has the DNA TGTGCCACCTTCCAAGGGCGGGATGAGCAGTTCTTC. It encodes CATFQGRDEQFF.

This sequence joins TRBV9 and TRBJ2-2, with no clear D. Trimming took off 1 base at V and 4 bases at J, with 8 bases between the two ends. CDR3 length equals 14 residues. Germline CDR1 reads SGDLS; CDR2 reads YYNGEE. CDR3 DNA: TGTGCCAGCAGCGTAAAGGTGGGCACCGGGGAGCTGTTTTTT. Translated: CASSVKVGTGELFF.

There are a few counts of this clonotype. The J gene is TRBJ1-2, the V gene TRBV25-1, with 7 bases matching TRBD1. Trimming cost V 3 bases and J 3 bases; bases outside gene matches: 1. Germline V gene data show CDR1 as MGHDK and CDR2 as SYGVNS. This CDR3 spans 13 amino acids. The CDR3, as DNA: TGTGCCAGCAGTGACAGGGGGTACTATGGCTACACCTTC. It translates to CASSDRGYYGYTF.

This chain links TRBV2 with TRBJ1-4; 12 bases are a match to TRBD1. The length of the CDR3 is 14 residues. V shed 8 bases, J shed 7 bases, and the junction held 5 bases outside the gene matches. Germline-derived CDR1 and CDR2 are SNHLY and FYNNEI. The CDR3: CASLSGQGAEKLFF. DNA for the CDR3: TGTGCCAGCCTTTCGGGACAGGGGGCTGAAAAACTGTTTTTT.

The rearrangement uses TRBV15 and TRBJ2-3; D perhaps matches TRBD1 (6 bases). Trimming cost V 4 bases and J 3 bases, with 17 bases left between them. Germline values: CDR1 LNHNV, CDR2 YYDKDF (reference sequence). The CDR3 length is 16 residues. The CDR3 reads CATSKETGIVTDTQYF. For the CDR3, the DNA is TGTGCCACCAGCAAGGAAACAGGGATTGTGACAGATACGCAGTATTTT.

This clonotype was seen a handful of times. The chain has TRBV4-1 and TRBJ1-6, with D tentatively TRBD1 (6 bases). V was cut by 2 bases and J by 0 bases, with 14 bases left in between. From germline, CDR1 is MGHRA and CDR2 YSYEKL. CDR3 length: 18 residues. This chain's CDR3 is CASSQSAGQRSYNSPLHF. CDR3 coding DNA: TGCGCCAGCAGCCAAAGCGCCGGACAGCGCTCCTATAATTCACCCCTCCACTTT.

This clonotype occurred a few times. The rearrangement joins TRBV11-2 to TRBJ1-2, with D hard to call. This CDR3 comprises 16 residues. Germline assignment: CDR1 SGHAT and CDR2 FQNNGV. The V and J ends lost 1 base and 4 bases respectively, with 16 bases between them. The CDR3 protein is CASSLGLSEGGYGYTF. In DNA form, the CDR3 reads TGTGCCAGCAGCTTAGGATTGTCCGAGGGAGGCTATGGCTACACCTTC.

This chain uses TRBV20-1 with TRBJ2-1; unclear D gene. V was cut by 0 bases and J by 2 bases, with 14 bases left in between. This CDR3 comprises 16 residues. The germline CDR1 and CDR2 sequences are DFQATT and SNEGSKA (reference sequence). Here the CDR3 reads CSARDRISGAYNEQFF. The CDR3 nucleotides read TGCAGTGCTAGAGATCGTATCTCGGGTGCCTACAATGAGCAGTTCTTC.

The rearrangement joins TRBV4-3 to TRBJ2-3, with TRBD2 matching over 7 bases. This CDR3 comprises 18 residues. Trimming at V came to 1 base and at J to 2 bases, leaving 12 bases not matched to a gene. Germline lookup yields CDR1 LGHNA and CDR2 YSLEER. CDR3 sequence: CASSQGSQLAGDTDTQYF. CDR3 in DNA: TGCGCCAGCAGCCAAGGATCCCAATTAGCGGGTGACACAGATACGCAGTATTTT.

The chain recombines TRBV25-1 with TRBJ2-3; TRBD2 is a possible D gene (6 bases). Germline loops: CDR1 MGHDK, CDR2 SYGVNS. The CDR3 covers 14 residues. V lost 6 bases to trimming and J lost 4 bases, with 14 bases between them. As DNA, the CDR3 is TGTGCCAGCAGCCGGGGGAGGCCCCCAGATACGCAGTATTTT. This codes for CASSRGRPPDTQYF.

This CDR3 reads CASSLEVESYEQYF. The CDR3 nucleotides read TGTGCCAGCAGCTTAGAGGTTGAGTCCTACGAGCAGTACTTC. This chain joins TRBV7-9 and TRBJ2-7, with D uncertain. There are 14 residues in the CDR3. The V gene's germline CDR1 is SEHNR and CDR2 FQNEAQ (reference sequence). V shed 1 base and J shed 1 base, with 8 bases lying between them. The variable domain in full, with the rest retrieved from reference TRBV7-9 and TRBJ2-7, is DTGVSQNPRHKITKRGQNVTFRCDPISEHNRLYWYRQTLGQGPEFLTYFQNEAQLEKSRLLSDRFSAERPKGSFSTLEIQRTEQGDSAMYLCASSLEVESYEQYFGPGTRLTVT.

This clonotype appeared a few times. DNA for the CDR3: TGTGCCAGCAGTTATGGGGCCAGGATGAACACTGAAGCTTTCTTT. The encoded protein is CASSYGARMNTEAFF. This chain links TRBV6-5 with TRBJ1-1; D is perhaps TRBD1 (5 bases). Germline lookup yields CDR1 MNHEY and CDR2 SVGAGI. The CDR3 has 15 residues. V lost 3 bases, J lost 0 bases, and 11 bases lay in between.

In its sample, this clonotype was seen a few times. This rearrangement joins TRBV20-1 to TRBJ2-5; the match to TRBD1 covers 7 bases. The V gene end was trimmed by 3 bases and the J gene end by 2 bases; junction bases not matched to a gene: 6. Germline V gene lookup returns CDR1 DFQATT and CDR2 SNEGSKA (reference sequence). CDR3 length equals 14 residues. Here the CDR3 DNA reads TGCAGTGCTAGGCCCGGACAGGAACAAGAGACCCAGTACTTC. This encodes CSARPGQEQETQYF.

The chain uses TRBV20-1 and TRBJ2-5, with D unresolved. Germline CDR1 reads DFQATT; CDR2 reads SNEGSKA (reference sequence). Trimming left V 1 base short and J 3 bases short, with 12 bases between. The CDR3 is made up of 14 amino acids. CDR3 nucleotide sequence: TGCAGTGCTAGAGTTTGGGGAATGGAAGAGACCCAGTACTTC. Amino acid sequence: CSARVWGMEETQYF.

This clonotype was counted between two and nine times. V is TRBV4-3 and J is TRBJ2-3; D remains ambiguous. Trimming took 0 bases from V and 2 from J, leaving 9 bases between them. CDR3 length: 15 amino acids. CDR1 is LGHNA and CDR2 is YSLEER in the germline V gene. The CDR3: CASSQEAGNTDTQYF. Here the CDR3 DNA reads TGCGCCAGCAGCCAAGAGGCAGGAAACACAGATACGCAGTATTTT.

Concerning this clonotype itself: A much larger clone differs by one base, so this may be a read error. This sequence joins TRBV6-2 or TRBV6-3 and TRBJ1-1, with D possibly being TRBD1 (5 bases). CDR1 and CDR2 from the germline V gene are MNHEY and SVGEGT. The CDR3 runs 12 residues. The chain's CDR3 is CANSYGGTEAFF. For the CDR3, the DNA is TGTGCCAACAGTTACGGGGGCACTGAAGCTTTCTTT.

The chain couples TRBV2 to TRBJ2-7; D is unclear. The CDR3 consists of 15 residues. Trimming took 6 bases from V and 4 from J, leaving 19 bases between them. The germline V gene has CDR1 SNHLY and CDR2 FYNNEI. The CDR3 protein is CASSSPGDRAYEQYF. The CDR3, as DNA: TGTGCCAGCAGCTCCCCTGGGGATCGAGCATACGAGCAGTACTTC.

V usage is TRBV2 and J usage is TRBJ1-1; no definite D call. The CDR3 runs to 15 residues. The germline V gene has CDR1 SNHLY and CDR2 FYNNEI. Between the trimmed V and J ends, which lost 3 bases and 0 bases, there was a span of 11 bases. The CDR3 region has the DNA TGTGCCAGCAGTGAGGCCGGAACCATGAACACTGAAGCTTTCTTT. The encoded protein is CASSEAGTMNTEAFF.

This chain connects TRBV6-2 or TRBV6-3 to TRBJ2-1; weak D call: TRBD2 (5 bases). Deletions cut 6 bases from V and 5 bases from J, with 8 bases between. The V gene's germline CDR1 is MNHEY and CDR2 SVGEGT. This CDR3 is 12 amino acids long. The CDR3 spells CASRRTHNEQFF. The CDR3 coding sequence is TGTGCCAGCAGACGGACTCACAATGAGCAGTTCTTC.

This clonotype was observed at least ten times. The chain employs TRBV12-3 or TRBV12-4 and TRBJ2-3; D not certain. V gave up 3 bases and J gave up 1 base, with 5 bases separating them. The length of the CDR3 is 13 residues. The CDR3 reads CASSFGRTDTQYF. The CDR3 DNA follows: TGTGCCAGCAGTTTCGGGCGCACAGATACGCAGTATTTT.

This clonotype was observed a handful of times. V usage is TRBV20-1 and J usage is TRBJ2-1; D gene ambiguous. The germline gives CDR1 DFQATT, CDR2 SNEGSKA (reference sequence). The CDR3 runs 15 residues. Deletions cut 5 bases from V and 0 bases from J, with 14 bases between. CDR3 protein: CSADPTQSSYNEQFF. The CDR3 DNA reads TGCAGTGCTGACCCGACTCAGAGCTCCTACAATGAGCAGTTCTTC.

This clonotype has just a few counts. The V gene is TRBV20-1, the J gene TRBJ1-2; 8 bases fit TRBD1. Germline V gives CDR1 DFQATT, CDR2 SNEGSKA (reference sequence). This CDR3 is 14 amino acids long. V lost 5 bases and J lost 8; bases outside the gene matches: 13. The CDR3 reads CSAPSRDRSGGYTF. DNA for the CDR3: TGCAGTGCTCCGTCCCGGGACAGGTCCGGCGGCTACACCTTC.

This sequence joins TRBV4-2 and TRBJ2-6, with a weak D call TRBD1 (6 bases). Germline CDR1 reads LGHNA; CDR2 reads YNFKEQ. Trimming took 2 bases from V and 2 from J, leaving 7 bases between them. The CDR3 has 15 residues. The CDR3 region is CASSQSGAGANVLTF. The CDR3 coding sequence is TGTGCCAGCAGCCAATCAGGGGCTGGGGCCAACGTCCTGACTTTC.

This clonotype was seen a few times. The CDR3: CASSYGVGGEQYF. DNA for the CDR3: TGTGCCAGCAGTTATGGGGTCGGCGGCGAGCAGTACTTC. The rearrangement joins TRBV14 to TRBJ2-7; no reliable D call. Looked up from germline, CDR1 is SGHDN and CDR2 is FVKESK. The CDR3 sequence is 13 residues long. V was cut by 6 bases and J by 6 bases, with 15 bases left in between.

This clonotype has more than one count but fewer than ten. This chain connects TRBV6-2 or TRBV6-3 to TRBJ2-4; weak D call: TRBD1 (5 bases). CDR3 length: 13 residues. Germline V gives CDR1 MNHEY, CDR2 SVGEGT. V was clipped by 2 bases and J by 8 bases, with 10 bases between them. In DNA form, the CDR3 reads TGTGCCAGCAGTTACAGGGGTGTGCACATTCAGTACTTC. Protein product: CASSYRGVHIQYF.

At least ten counts were recorded for this clonotype. The chain is built from TRBV20-1 and TRBJ1-2; 9 bases agree with TRBD1. The CDR3 spans 16 residues. Trimming cost V 5 bases and J 8 bases; bases outside gene matches: 18. In germline, CDR1 is DFQATT, CDR2 SNEGSKA (reference sequence). The CDR3 DNA sequence: TGCAGTGCTCCAACCTCACCGGGACAGGGCTTCGAGGGCTACACCTTC. Translated, it gives CSAPTSPGQGFEGYTF.